The clone carrying this T cell receptor (beta chain) turned up a few times. What it recognizes is unknown. The time point denotes: pre-sensitization, week 0. Regarding treatment: therapeutic diphenylcyclopropenone sensitization with weekly scalp DPC. Blood draws came first, before each patch test. This specimen belongs to a study of human T cells and chemical hapten exposure. Whole-study findings and limits: While controls formed fewer of them, expanded TCRs formed significantly more large CDR3 similarity clusters.

MiXCR, applied by TCRdb to the RACE reads, yields one record per CDR3 protein. The data show about 380,000 distinct CDR3 sequences, with 5% to 6.5% seen just once and just over 2.5% held by the top ten. After removal of 0 bases from V and 7 bases from J, the junction contained 7 bases not matched to a gene. Germline V CDR1 and CDR2: SGHRS, YFSETQ. The CDR3 runs 16 residues. The receptor's source is a woman aged 50 to 65 with alopecia areata. Some clones in this sample may be carry-over from other donors' samples. This sequence joins TRBV5-1 and TRBJ2-1; 10 bases agree with TRBD2. Sequences were derived from whole blood, sampled in connection with sensitization to the hapten diphenylcyclopropenone (DPC). CDR3 DNA: TGCGCCAGCAGCTTGGAGAAGGGACTAGCGATTAATGAGCAGTTCTTC. Translation: CASSLEKGLAINEQFF. Full variable domain (outside the CDR3, taken from reference TRBV5-1 and TRBJ2-1): KAGVTQTPRYLIKTRGQQVTLSCSPISGHRSVSWYQQTPGQGLQFLFEYFSETQRNKGNFPGRFSGRQFSNSRSEMNVSTLELGDSALYLCASSLEKGLAINEQFFGPGTRLTVL.